The text below deals with one T cell receptor beta chain. Antigen unknown. The record originates from a study of response to subunit inactivated influenza vaccine. Study-wide findings and caveats: Each seasonal influenza vaccination, the authors suggested, recruits few new T cells.

One entry per CDR3 protein, called by TCRdb with MiXCR from the RT-PCR reads. The profile shows about 520,000 distinct CDR3 sequences, approximately 6.9% of them singletons. After removal of 5 bases from V and 0 bases from J, the junction contained 11 bases not matched to a gene. Germline loops: CDR1 MDHEN, CDR2 SYDVKM. CDR3 length: 17 amino acids. The receptor was isolated from a man aged 50 to 75 who received an inactivated influenza vaccine. This material consisted of PBMCs from blood, taken approximately 25 months after vaccination. This chain links TRBV28 with TRBJ2-3; 7 nucleotides line up with TRBD1. The CDR3 sequence: CASSLPGQHKSTDTQYF. The CDR3 region has the DNA TGTGCCAGCAGTCTACCGGGACAGCATAAGAGCACAGATACGCAGTATTTT.